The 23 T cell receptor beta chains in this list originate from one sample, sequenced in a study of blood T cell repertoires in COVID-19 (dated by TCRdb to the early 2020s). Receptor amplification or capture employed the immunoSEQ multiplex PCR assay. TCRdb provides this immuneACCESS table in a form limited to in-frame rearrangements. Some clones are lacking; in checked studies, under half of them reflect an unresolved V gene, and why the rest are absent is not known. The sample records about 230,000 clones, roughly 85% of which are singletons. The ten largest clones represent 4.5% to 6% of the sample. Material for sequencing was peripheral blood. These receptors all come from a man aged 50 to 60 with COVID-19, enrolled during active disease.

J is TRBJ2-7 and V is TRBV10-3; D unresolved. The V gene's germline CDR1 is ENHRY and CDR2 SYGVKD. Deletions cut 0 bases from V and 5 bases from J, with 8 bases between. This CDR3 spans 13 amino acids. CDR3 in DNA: TGTGCCATCAGTGAGTCGACGGGTAACGAGCAGTACTTC. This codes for CAISESTGNEQYF.

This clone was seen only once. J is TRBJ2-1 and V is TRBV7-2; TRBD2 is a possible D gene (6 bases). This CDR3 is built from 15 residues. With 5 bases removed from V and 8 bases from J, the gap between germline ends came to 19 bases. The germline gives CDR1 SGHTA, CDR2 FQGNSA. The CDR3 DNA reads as TGTGCCAGCAGCGTCACTAGCAGTCCCTTAGATGAGCAGTTCTTC. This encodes CASSVTSSPLDEQFF.

In DNA form, the CDR3 reads TGTGCCAGCAGTTTATTGGGACAAAGGCACAATGAGCAGTTCTTC. Translating it yields CASSLLGQRHNEQFF. The genes are TRBV27 and TRBJ2-1; D possibly corresponds to TRBD1 (6 bases). V was cut by 1 base and J by 5 bases, with 12 bases left in between. There are 15 residues in the CDR3. Germline V CDR1 and CDR2: MNHEY, SMNVEV (reference sequence).

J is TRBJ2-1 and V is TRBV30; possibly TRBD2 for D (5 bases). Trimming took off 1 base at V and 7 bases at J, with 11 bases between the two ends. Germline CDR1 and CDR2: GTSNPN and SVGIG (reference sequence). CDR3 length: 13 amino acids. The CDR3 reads CAWSGNLANEQFF. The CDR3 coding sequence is TGTGCCTGGAGTGGAAATCTAGCTAATGAGCAGTTCTTC.

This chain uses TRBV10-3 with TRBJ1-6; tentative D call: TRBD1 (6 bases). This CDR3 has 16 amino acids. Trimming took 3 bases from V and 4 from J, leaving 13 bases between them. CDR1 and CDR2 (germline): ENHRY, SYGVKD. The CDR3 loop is CAISEQGGKYNSPLHF. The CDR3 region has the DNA TGTGCCATCAGTGAACAGGGCGGAAAATATAATTCACCCCTCCACTTT.

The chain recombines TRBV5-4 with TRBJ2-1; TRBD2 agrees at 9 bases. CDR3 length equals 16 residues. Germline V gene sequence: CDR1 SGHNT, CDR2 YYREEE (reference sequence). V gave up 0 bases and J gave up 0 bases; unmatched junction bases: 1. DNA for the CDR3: TGTGCCAGCAGCTTGGGCGGGGGGGCCTCCTACAATGAGCAGTTCTTC. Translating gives CASSLGGGASYNEQFF. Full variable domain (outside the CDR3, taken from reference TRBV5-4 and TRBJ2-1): ETGVTQSPTHLIKTRGQQVTLRCSSQSGHNTVSWYQQALGQGPQFIFQYYREEENGRGNFPPRFSGLQFPNYSSELNVNALELDDSALYLCASSLGGGASYNEQFFGPGTRLTVL.

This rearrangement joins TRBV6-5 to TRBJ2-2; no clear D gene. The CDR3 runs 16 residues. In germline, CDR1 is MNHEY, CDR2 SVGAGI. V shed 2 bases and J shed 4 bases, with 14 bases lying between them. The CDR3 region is CASSYRSRVSTGELFF. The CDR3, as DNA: TGTGCCAGCAGTTACAGGAGTCGGGTTTCCACCGGGGAGCTGTTTTTT.

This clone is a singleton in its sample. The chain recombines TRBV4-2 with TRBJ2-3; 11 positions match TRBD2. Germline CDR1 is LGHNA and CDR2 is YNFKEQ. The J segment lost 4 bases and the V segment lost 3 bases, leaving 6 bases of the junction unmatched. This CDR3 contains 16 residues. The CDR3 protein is CASSQISGGAADTQYF. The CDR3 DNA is TGTGCCAGCAGCCAGATTAGCGGGGGGGCGGCAGATACGCAGTATTTT.

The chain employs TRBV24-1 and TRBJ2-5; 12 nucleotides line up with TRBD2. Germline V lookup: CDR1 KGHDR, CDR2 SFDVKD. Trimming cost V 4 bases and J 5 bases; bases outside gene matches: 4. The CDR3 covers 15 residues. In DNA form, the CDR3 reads TGTGCCACCAGTGACGACGGACTAGCGGGGGAGACCCAGTACTTC. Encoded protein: CATSDDGLAGETQYF.

Here the CDR3 reads CASSTRLAGGETQYF. The CDR3 coding sequence is TGTGCCAGCAGCACTCGACTAGCGGGGGGGGAGACCCAGTACTTC. The chain recombines TRBV21-1 with TRBJ2-5; the D call of TRBD2 is as the table states it, not checked on the DNA. TRBV21-1 is noted as a pseudogene. The CDR3 totals 15 residues.

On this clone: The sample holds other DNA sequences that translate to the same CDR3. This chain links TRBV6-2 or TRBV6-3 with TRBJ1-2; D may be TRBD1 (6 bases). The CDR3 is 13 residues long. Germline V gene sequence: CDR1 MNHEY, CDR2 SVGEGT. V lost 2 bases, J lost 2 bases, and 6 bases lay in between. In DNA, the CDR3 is TGTGCCAGCAGTTACACAGGGAACTATGGCTACACCTTC. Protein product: CASSYTGNYGYTF.

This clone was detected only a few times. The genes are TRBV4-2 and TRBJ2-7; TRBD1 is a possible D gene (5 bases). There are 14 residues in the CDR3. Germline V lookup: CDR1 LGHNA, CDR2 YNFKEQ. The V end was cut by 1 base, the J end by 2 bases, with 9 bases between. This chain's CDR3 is CASSQAARAYEQYF. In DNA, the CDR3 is TGTGCCAGCAGCCAAGCGGCCAGGGCCTACGAGCAGTACTTC.

CDR3 amino acids: CASSRTVTGELFF. In DNA form, the CDR3 reads TGTGCCAGCAGCCGGACAGTAACCGGGGAGCTGTTTTTT. The V and J genes are TRBV9 and TRBJ2-2, with D maybe TRBD1 (6 bases). Germline-derived CDR1 and CDR2 are SGDLS and YYNGEE. The CDR3 runs 13 residues. Trimming removed 4 bases from V and 5 bases from J, with 9 bases in between.

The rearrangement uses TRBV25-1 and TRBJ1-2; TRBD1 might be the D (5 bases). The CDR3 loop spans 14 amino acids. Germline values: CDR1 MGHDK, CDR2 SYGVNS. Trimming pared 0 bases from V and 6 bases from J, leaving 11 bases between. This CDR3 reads CASSEYWGKNGYTF. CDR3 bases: TGTGCCAGCAGTGAATATTGGGGCAAGAATGGCTACACCTTC.

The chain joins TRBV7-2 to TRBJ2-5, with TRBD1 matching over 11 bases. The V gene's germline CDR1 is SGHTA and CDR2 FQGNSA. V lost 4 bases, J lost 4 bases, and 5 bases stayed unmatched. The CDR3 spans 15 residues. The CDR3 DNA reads TGTGCCAGCAGCTCCTGGACAGGGGGCGGAGAGACCCAGTACTTC. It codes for CASSSWTGGGETQYF.

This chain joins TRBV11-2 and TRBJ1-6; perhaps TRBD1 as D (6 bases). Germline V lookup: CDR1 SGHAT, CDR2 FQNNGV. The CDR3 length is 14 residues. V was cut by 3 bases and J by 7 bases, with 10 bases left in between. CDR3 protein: CASSFTRGNSPLHF. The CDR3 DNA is TGTGCCAGCAGCTTTACTAGGGGGAATTCACCCCTCCACTTT.

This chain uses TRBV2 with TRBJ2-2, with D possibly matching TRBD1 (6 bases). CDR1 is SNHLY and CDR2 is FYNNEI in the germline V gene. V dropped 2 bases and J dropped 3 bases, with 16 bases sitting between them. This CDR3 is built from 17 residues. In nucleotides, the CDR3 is TGTGCCAGCAGTGAAACCGAGGACAGCGGCGACACCGGGGAGCTGTTTTTT. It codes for CASSETEDSGDTGELFF. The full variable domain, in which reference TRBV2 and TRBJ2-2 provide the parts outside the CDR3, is EPEVTQTPSHQVTQMGQEVILRCVPISNHLYFYWYRQILGQKVEFLVSFYNNEISEKSEIFDDQFSVERPDGSNFTLKIRSTKLEDSAMYFCASSETEDSGDTGELFFGEGSRLTVL.

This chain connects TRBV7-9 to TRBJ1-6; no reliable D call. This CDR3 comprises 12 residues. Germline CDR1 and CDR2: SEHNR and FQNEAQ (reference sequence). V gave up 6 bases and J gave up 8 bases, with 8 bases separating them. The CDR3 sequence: CASSPGDSPLHF. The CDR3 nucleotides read TGTGCCAGCAGTCCCGGGGATTCACCCCTCCACTTT.

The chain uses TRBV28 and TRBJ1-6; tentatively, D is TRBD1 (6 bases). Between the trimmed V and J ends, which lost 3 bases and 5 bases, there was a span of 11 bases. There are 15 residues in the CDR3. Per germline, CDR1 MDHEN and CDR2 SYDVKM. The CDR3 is CASSFLTGNNSPLHF. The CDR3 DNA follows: TGTGCCAGCAGTTTTCTAACAGGGAATAATTCACCCCTCCACTTT.

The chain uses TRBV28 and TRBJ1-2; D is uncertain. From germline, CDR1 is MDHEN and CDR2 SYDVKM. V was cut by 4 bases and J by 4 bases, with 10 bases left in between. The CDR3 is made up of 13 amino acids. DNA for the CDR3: TGTGCCAGCAGTTGGCGGGGAGGCTATGGCTACACCTTC. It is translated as CASSWRGGYGYTF.

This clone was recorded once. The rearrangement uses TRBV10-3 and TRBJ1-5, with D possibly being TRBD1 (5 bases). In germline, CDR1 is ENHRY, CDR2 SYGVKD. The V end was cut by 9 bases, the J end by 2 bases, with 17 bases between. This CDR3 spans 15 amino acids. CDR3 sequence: CAIRRGLGGNQPQHF. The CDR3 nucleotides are TGTGCCATTAGGAGGGGCCTGGGTGGCAATCAGCCCCAGCATTTT.

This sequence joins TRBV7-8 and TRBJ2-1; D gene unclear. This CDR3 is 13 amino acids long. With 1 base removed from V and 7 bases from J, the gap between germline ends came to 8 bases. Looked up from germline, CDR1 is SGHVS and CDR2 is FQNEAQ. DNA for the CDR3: TGTGCCAGCAGCTTAGGCGTCGCGAATGAGCAGTTCTTC. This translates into CASSLGVANEQFF.

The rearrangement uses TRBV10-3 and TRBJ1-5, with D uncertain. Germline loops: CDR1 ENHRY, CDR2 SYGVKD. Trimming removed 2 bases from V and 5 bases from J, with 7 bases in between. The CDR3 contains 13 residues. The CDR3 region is CAISEDTYQPQHF. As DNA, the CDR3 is TGTGCCATCAGTGAGGACACTTATCAGCCCCAGCATTTT.